This TCR beta chain was sequenced during a study of post-analysis software for immune sequencing data. Study as a whole: The patients showed relapsing-remitting, secondary progressive and progressive-relapsing multiple sclerosis courses. Overall study findings and caveats: Significantly lower normalized Chao1 diversity was seen in multiple sclerosis patients than in controls. F measure clustering grouped samples strongly by preparation batch. With TRBV5-6, TRBV5-1 and TRBV20-1 included, several TRBV segments were more frequent in patients than in controls.

Unique molecular identifiers had been added to the TCR beta cDNA libraries. T cells numbering roughly 1 to 10 million yielded some 480,000 cDNA molecules. TCRdb processed the PCR reads anew with MiXCR; each CDR3 protein has one entry. The repertoire has hundreds of thousands of distinct CDR3 sequences, about 50% of them found once; the top ten carry about 4.5%. This clonotype was recorded a few times. Antigen unknown. From germline, CDR1 is DFQATT and CDR2 SNEGSKA (reference sequence). This CDR3 is built from 15 residues. Trimming at V came to 5 bases and at J to 0 bases, leaving 4 bases not matched to a gene.

The TCR comes from a girl aged 5 to 17 with multiple sclerosis. The chain has TRBV20-1 and TRBJ2-7, with 13 nucleotides matching TRBD2. Sample: blood. The CDR3 region is CSAPGTSGDSYEQYF. CDR3 DNA: TGCAGTGCTCCAGGGACTAGCGGGGACTCCTACGAGCAGTACTTC.